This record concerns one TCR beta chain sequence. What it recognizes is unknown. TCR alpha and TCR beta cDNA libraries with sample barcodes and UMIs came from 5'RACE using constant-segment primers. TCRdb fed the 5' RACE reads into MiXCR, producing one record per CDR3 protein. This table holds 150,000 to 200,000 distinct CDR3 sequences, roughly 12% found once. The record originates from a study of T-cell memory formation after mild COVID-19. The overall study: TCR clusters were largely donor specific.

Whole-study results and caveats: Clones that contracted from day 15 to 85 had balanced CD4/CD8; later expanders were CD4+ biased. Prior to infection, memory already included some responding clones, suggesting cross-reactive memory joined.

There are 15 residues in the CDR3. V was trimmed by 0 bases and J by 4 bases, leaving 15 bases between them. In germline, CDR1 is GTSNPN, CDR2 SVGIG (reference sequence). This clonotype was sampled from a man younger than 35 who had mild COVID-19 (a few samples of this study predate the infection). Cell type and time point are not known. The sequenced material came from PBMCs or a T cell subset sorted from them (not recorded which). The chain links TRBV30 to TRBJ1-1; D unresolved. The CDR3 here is CAWSVTSRLGTEAFF. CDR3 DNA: TGTGCCTGGAGTGTTACGTCGAGGTTGGGCACTGAAGCTTTCTTT.